This TCR beta chain stems from a study of beta chain features in type 1 diabetes. Broader study findings: Patients with type 1 diabetes showed fewer VDJ junction insertions and more deletions.

Germline CDR1 is GTSNPN and CDR2 is SVGIG (reference sequence). J gave up 5 bases and V 5 bases, and 7 bases lay outside the gene matches. The length of the CDR3 is 13 residues. Every bit of the isolated RNA underwent reverse transcription, so sequencing read expressed TCRB transcripts. Some clones are missing from TCRdb's copy, which holds only in-frame ones; the method was immunoSEQ multiplex PCR. The sample comprises roughly 140,000 clones, 40% to 60% of which are singletons, and approximately 0.4% rests with the top ten. Worth noting for this clone: Its antigen is still unknown.

This chain joins TRBV30 and TRBJ1-2, with 8 bases lining up with TRBD1. The sequencing input was Tregs from blood. This receptor was identified in a man between 18 and 35 years old in good health. CDR3 coding DNA: TGTGCCTGGTTTACAGGGGGTTGGTATGGCTACACCTTC. This sequence encodes CAWFTGGWYGYTF.